These T cell receptor beta chains were read from a single sample in a study of blood T cell repertoires in COVID-19. Measured with immunoSEQ multiplex PCR; TCRdb has only the in-frame clones, and not every one. The sample contains hundreds of thousands of clones, approximately 90% of which appear only once. Material for sequencing was PBMCs or T cells enriched from blood (not recorded which). The receptors were sampled from a man aged 40-49 years who had recovered from COVID-19. Both conserved end residues are part of each CDR3. Each record gives: J gene, V gene, CDR3 protein.

J: TRBJ2-5
V: TRBV30
CDR3: CAWSAEGPGKTQYF

J: TRBJ2-3
V: TRBV30
CDR3: CAWSYSGGYPSTDTQYF

J: TRBJ1-5
V: TRBV7-9
CDR3: CASSEAGNQPQHF

J: TRBJ2-7
V: TRBV3-1/TRBV3-2
CDR3: CASSQQASFPGLAGGEQYF

J: TRBJ2-2
V: TRBV2
CDR3: CASSEQGTDTGELFF

J: TRBJ2-5
V: TRBV4-3
CDR3: CASSQDWLAAQETQYF

J: TRBJ1-1
V: TRBV19
CDR3: CASQIGEGRWENTEAFF

J: TRBJ1-5
V: TRBV7-9
CDR3: CASSLDRDGNQPQHF

J: TRBJ1-1
V: TRBV6-5
CDR3: CASGSRENTEAFF

J: TRBJ1-4
V: TRBV3-1/TRBV3-2
CDR3: CASSQDSSQGSEKLFF

J: TRBJ1-6
V: TRBV30
CDR3: CAWSPGTGQLATLHF

J: TRBJ1-1
V: TRBV27
CDR3: CASRTSGQTGAFF

J: TRBJ1-2
V: TRBV9
CDR3: CASSPRQQYGYTF

J: TRBJ1-1
V: TRBV15
CDR3: CATSRDRNSAFF

J: TRBJ2-3
V: TRBV11-2
CDR3: CASSLRDRPTDTQYF

J: TRBJ1-6
V: TRBV14
CDR3: CASSQAVTGRDSPLHF

J: TRBJ2-5
V: TRBV24-1
CDR3: CATSDSLAGGGETQYF

J: TRBJ1-4
V: TRBV7-9
CDR3: CASSLGGHSNEKLFF

J: TRBJ2-3
V: TRBV27
CDR3: CASRFSGRADTQYF

J: TRBJ1-2
V: TRBV7-2
CDR3: CASSQGDLGYYGYTF

J: TRBJ1-5
V: TRBV7-8
CDR3: CASSWQGGNQPQHF

J: TRBJ2-3
V: TRBV5-5
CDR3: CASSFRQGAIDTQYF

J: TRBJ1-6
V: TRBV19
CDR3: CASSIRARESPLHF

J: TRBJ1-4
V: TRBV7-6
CDR3: CASSPAGRNEKLFF

J: TRBJ1-1
V: TRBV3-1/TRBV3-2
CDR3: CASRMGQGAVEAFF

J: TRBJ2-3
V: TRBV5-4
CDR3: CASSLGLAGSTDTQYF

J: TRBJ2-1
V: TRBV11-2
CDR3: CASSLVRQNEQFF

J: TRBJ2-5
V: TRBV7-6
CDR3: CASSDRTGGETQYF

J: TRBJ1-6
V: TRBV4-1
CDR3: CASSLGTEFSPLHF

J: TRBJ2-7
V: TRBV6-5
CDR3: CASSYTGGFYEQYF

J: TRBJ1-1
V: TRBV2
CDR3: CASSDSQNTEAFF

J: TRBJ2-5
V: TRBV10-3
CDR3: CATHNRGGRGGETQYF

J: TRBJ1-3
V: TRBV7-2
CDR3: CASNPRGLSGNTIYF